Below, 16 T cell receptor beta chains from the same sample are listed, as sequenced in a study of T cell changes during pregnancy in multiple sclerosis. TCRdb keeps only in-frame clones here, not all; method: immunoSEQ multiplex PCR. The sample lists 84,000 or so clones, over 90% occurring once. The material sequenced was peripheral blood, taken in the third trimester of pregnancy. All receptors derive from a female donor with multiple sclerosis, enrolled in a pregnancy study.

The rearrangement joins TRBV7-8 to TRBJ1-1; D unresolved. The V end lost 5 bases, the J end lost 0 bases, and 16 bases lay between the germline ends. CDR3 length equals 16 residues. The germline CDR1 and CDR2 sequences are SGHVS and FQNEAQ. The CDR3 protein is CASSPREAPVNTEAFF. CDR3 coding DNA: TGTGCCAGCAGCCCCCGCGAGGCTCCCGTGAACACTGAAGCTTTCTTT.

This chain joins TRBV6-5 and TRBJ2-5; maybe TRBD2 (6 bases). Per germline, CDR1 MNHEY and CDR2 SVGAGI. The CDR3 is made up of 11 amino acids. V lost 6 bases to trimming and J lost 5 bases, with 7 bases between them. The CDR3 DNA sequence: TGTGCCAGCAGGGAGGGGGAGACCCAGTACTTC. This codes for CASREGETQYF.

The V gene is TRBV7-9, the J gene TRBJ1-4, with 7 positions matching TRBD1. This CDR3 contains 15 residues. With 4 bases clipped from V and 4 bases from J, the junction kept 6 bases outside the gene matches. Germline V gene data show CDR1 as SEHNR and CDR2 as FQNEAQ (reference sequence). CDR3 nucleotide sequence: TGTGCCAGCAGCTCAATGGGACAGCATAATGAAAAACTGTTTTTT. Residues: CASSSMGQHNEKLFF.

The gene calls are TRBV9 and TRBJ2-7; 8 bases match TRBD1. V was pared by 4 bases and J by 4 bases, with 7 bases of the junction left unmatched. The CDR3 contains 14 residues. Germline CDR1 reads SGDLS; CDR2 reads YYNGEE. The CDR3: CASSPRTGLYEQYF. CDR3 sequence (DNA): TGTGCCAGCAGCCCACGGACAGGGTTGTACGAGCAGTACTTC. Variable domain in full (rest from reference TRBV9 and TRBJ2-7): DSGVTQTPKHLITATGQRVTLRCSPRSGDLSVYWYQQSLDQGLQFLIQYYNGEERAKGNILERFSAQQFPDLHSELNLSSLELGDSALYFCASSPRTGLYEQYFGPGTRLTVT.

J is TRBJ2-7 and V is TRBV14; 10 positions match TRBD1. V lost 4 bases, J lost 3 bases, and 12 bases stayed unmatched. CDR3 length: 17 amino acids. Germline loops: CDR1 SGHDN, CDR2 FVKESK. The CDR3 here is CASSLGQGKSGNYEQYF. The CDR3 nucleotides are TGTGCCAGCAGCCTGGGACAGGGGAAGAGTGGCAACTACGAGCAGTACTTC.

The gene calls are TRBV6-1 and TRBJ2-3; TRBD1 aligns across 8 bases. The CDR3 covers 14 residues. The germline V gene encodes CDR1 MNHNS and CDR2 SASEGT. V lost 6 bases to trimming and J lost 0 bases; unmatched junction nucleotides: 2. The CDR3 loop reads CASSRQGSTDTQYF. The CDR3 DNA is TGTGCCAGCAGCCGACAGGGGAGCACAGATACGCAGTATTTT.

The chain joins TRBV10-2 to TRBJ2-7, with 10 bases identical to TRBD1. The CDR3 covers 14 residues. Germline lookup yields CDR1 WSHSY and CDR2 SAAADI. The junction had 7 bases not matched to a gene; V was cut back by 6 bases and J by 5 bases. CDR3: CASRRQGAFDEQYF. Here the CDR3 DNA reads TGCGCCAGCAGGCGACAGGGGGCCTTCGACGAGCAGTACTTC.

V and J are TRBV10-2 and TRBJ1-1, with TRBD1 identical over 7 bases. The CDR3 loop spans 14 amino acids. CDR1 and CDR2 from the germline V gene are WSHSY and SAAADI. V dropped 2 bases and J dropped 3; count of bases not matched to a gene: 3. CDR3 nucleotides: TGCGCCAGCAGTGAGCACAGGGGACACACTGAAGCTTTCTTT. It encodes CASSEHRGHTEAFF.

The chain is built from TRBV19 and TRBJ2-2, with 7 bases aligning to TRBD1. Germline lookup yields CDR1 LNHDA and CDR2 SQIVND (reference sequence). The V gene end was trimmed by 3 bases and the J gene end by 2 bases; junction bases not matched to a gene: 12. This CDR3 contains 18 residues. The CDR3 DNA is TGTGCCAGTAGTATCCGACAGGGTGTTGGGCACAACACCGGGGAGCTGTTTTTT. It is translated as CASSIRQGVGHNTGELFF.

The rearrangement uses TRBV7-8 and TRBJ1-2, with 7 bases fitting TRBD1. J gave up 7 bases and V 1 base, and 9 bases lay outside the gene matches. The length of the CDR3 is 15 residues. CDR1 SGHVS and CDR2 FQNEAQ come from the germline V gene. This CDR3 reads CASSLVPGGPGGYTF. The CDR3 DNA sequence: TGTGCCAGCAGCTTAGTTCCAGGGGGGCCCGGTGGCTACACCTTC.

This clone is a singleton in its sample. Compared with germline, one end of the junction differs, possibly owing to a read error. The genes are TRBV2 and TRBJ2-1; D possibly corresponds to TRBD2 (5 bases). CDR1 SNHLY and CDR2 FYNNEI come from the germline V gene. The CDR3 extends over 9 amino acids. The CDR3, as DNA: TGTGCCAGCGCGGCGGGCTCGATCTTC. Its protein is CASAAGSIF.

This clone was observed a single time. V usage is TRBV30 and J usage is TRBJ2-6, with D unclear. The CDR3 has 12 amino acids. The V gene lost 8 bases and the J gene lost 1 base, with 6 bases spanning the gap. In germline, CDR1 is GTSNPN, CDR2 SVGIG (reference sequence). The CDR3 loop is CASESGANVLTF. CDR3 in DNA: TGTGCCAGCGAGTCTGGGGCCAACGTCCTGACTTTC.

The genes are TRBV2 and TRBJ1-5, with D tentatively TRBD1 (5 bases). The CDR3 loop spans 10 amino acids. Looked up from germline, CDR1 is SNHLY and CDR2 is FYNNEI. Deletions cut 8 bases from V and 11 bases from J, with 10 bases between. The CDR3 spells CASGGTSQHF. The DNA of the CDR3 is TGTGCCAGCGGGGGGACTTCCCAGCATTTT.

The V call is TRBV7-2, the J call TRBJ2-3; 8 bases fit TRBD2. This CDR3 is 14 amino acids long. Germline-derived CDR1 and CDR2 are SGHTA and FQGNSA. J lost 6 bases, V lost 5 bases, and 7 bases had no gene match. This CDR3 reads CASSSSGEPDTQYF. DNA for the CDR3: TGTGCCAGCAGCAGTAGCGGGGAGCCTGATACGCAGTATTTT. The variable domain in full, completed from reference TRBV7-2 and TRBJ2-3, reads GAGVSQSPSNKVTEKGKDVELRCDPISGHTALYWYRQSLGQGLEFLIYFQGNSAPDKSGLPSDRFSAERTGGSVSTLTIQRTQQEDSAVYLCASSSSGEPDTQYFGPGTRLTVL.

This clone was picked up one time. V gene TRBV9 combines with J gene TRBJ2-3; 8 nucleotides line up with TRBD1. The CDR3 contains 17 residues. V shed 1 base and J 4 bases; nucleotides not matched to a gene: 11. Germline V gene lookup returns CDR1 SGDLS and CDR2 YYNGEE. DNA for the CDR3: TGTGCCAGCAGCGTAAGAGATGGGGACAGGTCGCCAGATACGCAGTATTTT. Its translation is CASSVRDGDRSPDTQYF.

The genes are TRBV9 and TRBJ2-7; a possible D gene is TRBD2 (7 bases). Deletions cut 3 bases from V and 2 bases from J, with 18 bases between. In germline, CDR1 is SGDLS, CDR2 YYNGEE. This CDR3 is 16 amino acids long. CDR3 sequence: CASSATSGGGPYEQYF. CDR3 nucleotide sequence: TGTGCCAGCAGCGCGACTTCGGGCGGGGGCCCCTACGAGCAGTACTTC.